The 21 T cell receptor beta chains below were found in one sample sequenced in a study of T cells of healthy individuals (dated by TCRdb to the late 2010s). The receptor library was made with 5' RACE. Sequencing took place on an Illumina MiSeq. Clones were called with MiXCR by TCRdb after fastp trimmed the public reads at Q25, and only in-frame beta chains were retained. Rows merge per CDR3 protein into single entries with the most common DNA and genes. The sample table lists fewer than 70,000 distinct CDR3 sequences, about 15% of them with a count of one. About 15% of the sample rests with the top ten. Receptor source: a human donor in good health.

CDR3 sequence reads: CAHISGTSGTDTQYF. The CDR3 DNA follows: TGTGCCCACATATCAGGGACTAGCGGCACAGATACGCAGTATTTT. The chain recombines TRBV28 with TRBJ2-3; the match to TRBD2 covers 10 bases. Germline V CDR1 and CDR2: MDHEN, SYDVKM. CDR3 length: 15 residues. Losses at the gene ends were 11 bases for V and 1 base for J; bases not matched to a gene: 9.

This clonotype was observed at least ten times. The chain combines TRBV9 with TRBJ2-2; D is undetermined. Germline V gene data show CDR1 as SGDLS and CDR2 as YYNGEE. The V end was cut by 0 bases, the J end by 1 base, with 7 bases between. The CDR3 totals 15 residues. The CDR3 spells CASSVDGLNTGELFF. Here the CDR3 DNA reads TGTGCCAGCAGCGTAGACGGATTGAACACCGGGGAGCTGTTTTTT.

This clonotype has at least ten counts. The chain employs TRBV7-7 and TRBJ2-2, with D possibly called TRBD1 or TRBD2 (5 bases each). This CDR3 is built from 16 residues. V gave up 5 bases and J gave up 4 bases, with 17 bases separating them. Germline CDR1 is SSHAT and CDR2 is FNYEAQ (reference sequence). As DNA, the CDR3 is TGTGCCAGCAGCCAGAGGGTGGGGCAAGGCACCGGGGAGCTGTTTTTT. This gives the protein CASSQRVGQGTGELFF.

The sample holds many counts of this clonotype. The rearrangement uses TRBV18 and TRBJ2-7; 7 bases are shared with TRBD1. The V and J ends lost 6 bases and 5 bases, in that order; junction bases with no gene match: 1. The CDR3 loop spans 11 amino acids. Germline V gene lookup returns CDR1 KGHSH and CDR2 LQKENI. Here the CDR3 DNA reads TGTGCCAGCTCGACAGGGAACGAGCAGTACTTC. Protein: CASSTGNEQYF.

This clonotype was observed a handful of times. V and J are TRBV5-1 and TRBJ1-1; D perhaps matches TRBD1 (6 bases). V lost 0 bases, J lost 3 bases, and 15 bases lay in between. Germline V lookup: CDR1 SGHRS, CDR2 YFSETQ. CDR3 length: 16 amino acids. The CDR3 sequence is CASSLDTGWLDTEAFF. In nucleotides, the CDR3 is TGCGCCAGCAGCTTGGATACAGGGTGGTTGGACACTGAAGCTTTCTTT.

The chain is built from TRBV5-1 and TRBJ2-7; TRBD1 or TRBD2 may be the D gene (5 bases each). In germline, CDR1 is SGHRS, CDR2 YFSETQ. V gave up 4 bases and J gave up 2 bases, with 10 bases separating them. This CDR3 comprises 13 residues. The CDR3 here is CASSRDGAYEQYF. Here the CDR3 DNA reads TGCGCCAGCAGCCGGGACGGGGCCTACGAGCAGTACTTC.

The genes are TRBV7-2 and TRBJ2-1; no clear D. This CDR3 is built from 14 residues. From germline, CDR1 is SGHTA and CDR2 FQGNSA. V was cut by 4 bases and J by 10 bases, with 17 bases left in between. The chain's CDR3 is CASSSPVEPGEQFF. CDR3 nucleotides: TGTGCCAGCAGCTCACCGGTCGAACCCGGGGAGCAGTTCTTC.

The chain combines TRBV20-1 with TRBJ2-3; D is possibly TRBD1 or TRBD2 (5 bases each). Trimming left V 6 bases short and J 3 bases short, with 13 bases between. CDR3 length equals 13 residues. CDR1 and CDR2 (germline): DFQATT, SNEGSKA (reference sequence). DNA of the CDR3: TGCAGTGCCAGGCTAGGGACGACAGATACGCAGTATTTT. Its protein product is CSARLGTTDTQYF.

The chain joins TRBV20-1 to TRBJ1-2, with 7 bases aligning to TRBD1. J was trimmed by 4 bases and V by 5 bases; bases with no gene match: 7. Germline loops: CDR1 DFQATT, CDR2 SNEGSKA (reference sequence). The CDR3 is 13 residues long. The CDR3, as DNA: TGCAGTGCTGCTTCCCGGGACAGCTATGGCTACACCTTC. Translating gives CSAASRDSYGYTF.

With regard to this clonotype: One junction end disagrees with the germline gene, perhaps due to a read error. V is TRBV2 and J is TRBJ2-7; D tentatively fits TRBD1 or TRBD2 (5 bases each). The CDR3 consists of 10 residues. Germline CDR1 and CDR2: SNHLY and FYNNEI. In DNA form, the CDR3 reads TGTGCCAGCAGCCTCCGGGACGCCAACTTC. This encodes CASSLRDANF.

The J gene is TRBJ1-6, the V gene TRBV12-3 or TRBV12-4, with 12 bases aligning to TRBD1. The CDR3 consists of 14 residues. V lost 3 bases and J lost 12; bases outside the gene matches: 3. Here the CDR3 reads CASSLGQGAEPLHF. Here the CDR3 DNA reads TGTGCCAGCAGTTTGGGACAGGGGGCCGAACCCCTCCACTTT.

There are a few counts of this clonotype. The chain joins TRBV2 to TRBJ1-1, with D perhaps TRBD1 (5 bases). This CDR3 has 13 amino acids. The germline CDR1 and CDR2 sequences are SNHLY and FYNNEI. The V gene lost 4 bases and the J gene lost 5 bases, with 11 bases spanning the gap. Written as DNA, the CDR3 is TGTGCCAGCAGTGTGGGGGACTCGACTGAAGCTTTCTTT. Translation: CASSVGDSTEAFF.

The chain uses TRBV2 and TRBJ2-1; TRBD2 agrees at 13 bases. Germline lookup yields CDR1 SNHLY and CDR2 FYNNEI. Unmatched junction bases numbered 10, after V lost 3 bases and J lost 8 bases. This CDR3 is 17 amino acids long. CDR3: CASSDRGLAGAGDEQFF. The DNA of the CDR3 is TGTGCCAGCAGTGATAGAGGACTAGCGGGGGCCGGGGATGAGCAGTTCTTC.

V is TRBV20-1 and J is TRBJ2-5, with D possibly being TRBD2 (6 bases). The CDR3 sequence is 14 residues long. Germline loops: CDR1 DFQATT, CDR2 SNEGSKA (reference sequence). Trimming removed 6 bases from V and 7 bases from J, with 21 bases in between. For the CDR3, the DNA is TGCAGTGCACTGACTAGTGGGGTCGGGGGGACCCAGTACTTC. It translates to CSALTSGVGGTQYF.

This clonotype has only a few counts. The V gene is TRBV12-3 or TRBV12-4, the J gene TRBJ1-5; the D is unclear. Trimming cost V 3 bases and J 6 bases, with 6 bases left between them. The CDR3 has 12 residues. CDR3 protein: CASSLMGQPQHF. The CDR3 coding sequence is TGTGCCAGCAGTTTGATGGGTCAGCCCCAGCATTTT.

This clonotype was found a few times. This chain joins TRBV20-1 and TRBJ2-1; TRBD2 aligns across 10 bases. In germline, CDR1 is DFQATT, CDR2 SNEGSKA (reference sequence). The CDR3 is made up of 17 amino acids. V gave up 4 bases and J gave up 3 bases; unmatched junction bases: 12. CDR3 sequence: CSANDPGWTSGYNEQFF. In nucleotides, the CDR3 is TGCAGTGCTAATGACCCTGGATGGACTAGCGGCTACAATGAGCAGTTCTTC.

The V call is TRBV20-1, the J call TRBJ1-1; D is perhaps TRBD1 (5 bases). V was shortened by 5 bases and J by 7 bases, with 14 bases between the two germline ends. From germline, CDR1 is DFQATT and CDR2 SNEGSKA (reference sequence). The CDR3 consists of 12 residues. The CDR3 sequence is CSAPWAGDEAFF. The CDR3 coding sequence is TGCAGTGCTCCGTGGGCGGGGGATGAAGCTTTCTTT.

The chain joins TRBV19 to TRBJ2-7; 7 bases map to TRBD2. Germline V CDR1 and CDR2: LNHDA, SQIVND (reference sequence). V dropped 3 bases and J dropped 2; count of bases not matched to a gene: 7. The CDR3 runs 15 residues. This CDR3 is CASSIALASPYEQYF. For the CDR3, the DNA is TGTGCCAGTAGTATCGCACTAGCGTCCCCCTACGAGCAGTACTTC. Together with reference TRBV19 and TRBJ2-7, the CDR3 gives the full variable domain: DGGITQSPKYLFRKEGQNVTLSCEQNLNHDAMYWYRQDPGQGLRLIYYSQIVNDFQKGDIAEGYSVSREKKESFPLTVTSAQKNPTAFYLCASSIALASPYEQYFGPGTRLTVT.

The CDR3 sequence is CASSLGLADSQSQFF. The CDR3 DNA sequence: TGTGCCAGCAGCTTGGGACTAGCGGACTCCCAATCGCAGTTCTTC. The V and J genes are TRBV7-2 and TRBJ2-1; 11 bases are a match to TRBD2. CDR1 is SGHTA, CDR2 FQGNSA, per germline. There are 15 residues in the CDR3. V lost 3 bases to trimming and J lost 12 bases; unmatched junction nucleotides: 10.

CDR3 DNA sequence: TGCAGCGTTGGAAAAGGGAACACCGGGGAGCTGTTTTTT. Encoded protein: CSVGKGNTGELFF. The chain is built from TRBV29-1 and TRBJ2-2, with D uncertain. The V gene lost 4 bases and the J gene lost 1 base, with 7 bases spanning the gap. From germline, CDR1 is SQVTM and CDR2 ANQGSEA. CDR3 length: 13 residues.

The chain recombines TRBV29-1 with TRBJ1-5, with D hard to call. The CDR3 totals 14 residues. In germline, CDR1 is SQVTM, CDR2 ANQGSEA. Deletions cut 4 bases from V and 2 bases from J, with 12 bases between. The CDR3 loop reads CSVGASLGNQPQHF. The CDR3 nucleotides are TGCAGCGTTGGGGCCTCTTTGGGCAATCAGCCCCAGCATTTT.